This record concerns one T cell receptor beta chain sequence. The entry originates in a study of blood T cell repertoires in COVID-19. Original processing methods: For nucleated cells, counts were estimated from reference gene primer amplification. Profiled with immunoSEQ multiplex PCR; TCRdb holds only in-frame clones, not every one. D and trimming come from the DNA, and the V and J calls and clone size come from that table. The sample lists over 110,000 clones, approximately 87% seen once, with 11% in the top ten. CDR3 length equals 14 residues. The trim removed 4 bases at V and 4 bases at J, leaving 5 bases unmatched. Germline assignment: CDR1 LGHDT and CDR2 YNNKEL (reference sequence). The study recruited people aged roughly 18 to 100 years across roughly 23 US areas. Grouping used clinical history reported by participants in a survey and questionnaire. Cohort 3 recovery required two negative PCRs, clearance, or symptom resolution.

The TCR was taken from a man aged 55-75 years who had recovered from COVID-19. V usage is TRBV3-1 (or the pseudogene TRBV3-2) and J usage is TRBJ2-7; 9 nucleotides match TRBD1. The sample consisted of PBMCs or T cells enriched from blood (not recorded which). The CDR3 spells CASSRSGQGYEQYF. DNA for the CDR3: TGTGCCAGCAGCCGTTCGGGACAGGGATACGAGCAGTACTTC.